One sample yielded the 30 T cell receptor beta chains listed below, sequenced in a study of blood T cell repertoires in COVID-19. TCRdb's copy holds only in-frame clones and misses some; the assay was immunoSEQ multiplex PCR. The top ten clones hold roughly 1.2% of a sample with hundreds of thousands of clones, roughly 90% of them seen once. Material: peripheral blood. The receptors originated from a man aged 40-49 years with acute or convalescent COVID-19.

The rearrangement uses TRBV4-3 and TRBJ2-3, with 10 positions matching TRBD2. Looked up from germline, CDR1 is LGHNA and CDR2 is YSLEER. This CDR3 is 16 amino acids long. Trimming at V came to 1 base and at J to 4 bases, leaving 5 bases not matched to a gene. CDR3 region: CASSQVLAGVSDTQYF. In nucleotides, the CDR3 is TGCGCCAGCAGCCAAGTTCTAGCGGGGGTATCAGATACGCAGTATTTT.

The rearrangement links TRBV19 to TRBJ2-2; 8 bases are a match to TRBD2. The germline V gene has CDR1 LNHDA and CDR2 SQIVND (reference sequence). The CDR3 totals 15 residues. The junction had 8 bases not matched to a gene; V was cut back by 5 bases and J by 6 bases. The CDR3 region has the DNA TGTGCCAGTAGTGCGGGACTAGGTTTGGCCGGGGAGCTGTTTTTT. It codes for CASSAGLGLAGELFF. Filled out from reference TRBV19 and TRBJ2-2, the complete variable domain reads DGGITQSPKYLFRKEGQNVTLSCEQNLNHDAMYWYRQDPGQGLRLIYYSQIVNDFQKGDIAEGYSVSREKKESFPLTVTSAQKNPTAFYLCASSAGLGLAGELFFGEGSRLTVL.

This chain uses TRBV10-1 with TRBJ2-5; no firm D call. This CDR3 spans 15 amino acids. The germline gives CDR1 WNHNN, CDR2 SYGVQD (reference sequence). Trimming took 5 bases from V and 5 from J, leaving 18 bases between them. The CDR3, as DNA: TGCGCCAGCAGTTTCCTCCGACATGTTCGGGAGACCCAGTACTTC. Translating gives CASSFLRHVRETQYF.

This CDR3 reads CASSWSSVNEQFF. The DNA of the CDR3 is TGCGCCAGCAGCTGGTCCTCGGTTAATGAGCAGTTCTTC. The rearrangement links TRBV5-1 to TRBJ2-1; D gene unclear. The CDR3 is 13 residues long. V was cut by 3 bases and J by 7 bases, with 11 bases left in between. CDR1 is SGHRS, CDR2 YFSETQ, per germline.

The CDR3 nucleotides are TGTGCCAGTAGTGTCATACCCGGTTGGACAGGGGAGGGCTACACCTTC. Amino acids: CASSVIPGWTGEGYTF. The chain has TRBV19 and TRBJ1-2, with 9 bases identical to TRBD1. There are 16 residues in the CDR3. Germline assignment: CDR1 LNHDA and CDR2 SQIVND (reference sequence). The V gene end was trimmed by 5 bases and the J gene end by 8 bases; junction bases not matched to a gene: 15.

The chain carries TRBV28 and TRBJ2-1; the match to TRBD1 covers 8 bases. The CDR3 covers 15 residues. CDR1 is MDHEN, CDR2 SYDVKM, per germline. The trim removed 5 bases at V and 0 bases at J, leaving 3 bases unmatched. CDR3 coding DNA: TGTGCCAGCAGTATCGACAGGGGCTCCTACAATGAGCAGTTCTTC. As protein: CASSIDRGSYNEQFF.

The V call is TRBV27, the J call TRBJ2-3; 10 bases are shared with TRBD2. Germline V gene sequence: CDR1 MNHEY, CDR2 SMNVEV (reference sequence). CDR3 size: 17 residues. Trimming took 4 bases from V and 2 from J; bases not matched to a gene: 9. CDR3 amino acids: CASSSRLAGVFTDTQYF. The DNA of the CDR3 is TGTGCCAGCAGTTCCCGGCTAGCGGGAGTATTCACAGATACGCAGTATTTT.

The rearrangement links TRBV29-1 to TRBJ2-7; TRBD2 agrees at 9 bases. The CDR3 is made up of 11 amino acids. With 7 bases clipped from V and 11 bases from J, the junction kept 9 bases outside the gene matches. Germline assignment: CDR1 SQVTM and CDR2 ANQGSEA. CDR3: CSGLLAGVKYF. Written as DNA, the CDR3 is TGCAGCGGACTGTTAGCGGGAGTGAAGTACTTC.

The sample holds a few counts of this clone. The gene calls are TRBV7-2 and TRBJ2-5, with D perhaps matching TRBD1 (6 bases). The ends were cut back, 5 bases at V and 0 bases at J, with 13 bases in the middle. The CDR3 contains 15 residues. Germline lookup yields CDR1 SGHTA and CDR2 FQGNSA. CDR3 residues: CASSTTTGNQETQYF. CDR3 nucleotides: TGTGCCAGCAGCACCACTACAGGGAACCAAGAGACCCAGTACTTC. The entire variable domain, with the rest obtained from reference TRBV7-2 and TRBJ2-5, is as follows: GAGVSQSPSNKVTEKGKDVELRCDPISGHTALYWYRQSLGQGLEFLIYFQGNSAPDKSGLPSDRFSAERTGGSVSTLTIQRTQQEDSAVYLCASSTTTGNQETQYFGPGTRLLVL.

This clone appeared a few times. The chain combines TRBV27 with TRBJ2-7; D possibly corresponds to TRBD2 (5 bases). V was clipped by 0 bases and J by 5 bases, with 17 bases between them. The CDR3 runs 16 residues. Germline V gives CDR1 MNHEY, CDR2 SMNVEV (reference sequence). The CDR3 coding sequence is TGTGCCAGCAGTTTATCGACTTGGAGTCACGGGAACGAGCAGTACTTC. It translates to CASSLSTWSHGNEQYF.

V is TRBV5-1 and J is TRBJ1-3; TRBD1 matches 8 bases. Germline V CDR1 and CDR2: SGHRS, YFSETQ. V was clipped by 0 bases and J by 2 bases; unmatched bases: 7. This CDR3 region has 17 residues. CDR3: CASSLGPPGQAGNTIYF. The CDR3 nucleotides are TGCGCCAGCAGCTTGGGGCCCCCGGGACAGGCTGGAAACACCATATATTTT.

The rearrangement links TRBV5-1 to TRBJ2-1; TRBD2 agrees at 9 bases. J gave up 11 bases and V 6 bases, and 12 bases lay outside the gene matches. The CDR3 runs 14 residues. Germline CDR1 is SGHRS and CDR2 is YFSETQ. CDR3 amino acids: CASKPGLANPQQFF. CDR3 nucleotides: TGCGCCAGCAAGCCGGGACTAGCCAACCCTCAGCAGTTCTTC.

V gene TRBV19 combines with J gene TRBJ1-4; D remains unclear. The germline V gene encodes CDR1 LNHDA and CDR2 SQIVND (reference sequence). Trimming removed 5 bases from V and 7 bases from J, with 20 bases in between. This CDR3 contains 16 residues. The CDR3 sequence: CASSGTDTATPEKLFF. CDR3 nucleotide sequence: TGTGCCAGTAGTGGCACCGACACCGCAACACCTGAAAAACTGTTTTTT.

A word on this clone: It is unclear where the CDR3 begins or ends on the DNA, so no DNA is shown, and the CDR3 is as TCRdb lists it. This chain connects TRBV5-1 to TRBJ1-1; TRBD1, the D gene given by the table, was not confirmed from the DNA. Germline V gene data show CDR1 as SGHRS and CDR2 as YFSETQ. The CDR3 spans 14 amino acids, including both terminal residues. The CDR3 loop reads CASSFGPGKTEAFF.

The count of this clone is one. CDR3 protein: CASSSLTGQGAGETQYF. The CDR3 DNA follows: TGTGCCAGCAGTTCGCTAACAGGACAGGGGGCAGGAGAGACCCAGTACTTC. The chain combines TRBV6-2 or TRBV6-3 with TRBJ2-5, with 11 bases aligning to TRBD1. This CDR3 contains 17 residues. V was clipped by 4 bases and J by 4 bases; unmatched bases: 11. Germline CDR1 reads MNHEY; CDR2 reads SVGEGT.

V is TRBV12-3 or TRBV12-4 and J is TRBJ1-5; tentative D call: TRBD1 (6 bases). The CDR3 totals 11 residues. V was clipped by 4 bases and J by 11 bases, with 9 bases between them. This CDR3 reads CASSSTGSQHF. The DNA of the CDR3 is TGTGCCAGCAGTTCTACAGGGTCCCAGCATTTT.

The V gene is TRBV12-3 or TRBV12-4, the J gene TRBJ2-1; 13 bases are a match to TRBD2. CDR3 length: 13 amino acids. V lost 9 bases to trimming and J lost 8 bases; unmatched junction nucleotides: 4. This CDR3 is CASRTSGSHEQFF. The DNA for the CDR3 is TGTGCCAGTAGGACTAGCGGGAGCCATGAGCAGTTCTTC.

This rearrangement joins TRBV10-3 to TRBJ1-1, with 8 bases fitting TRBD1. With 6 bases clipped from V and 0 bases from J, the junction kept 12 bases outside the gene matches. The CDR3 is 17 amino acids. Germline values: CDR1 ENHRY, CDR2 SYGVKD. The CDR3 loop reads CAISTTGTGIMNTEAFF. CDR3 nucleotides: TGTGCCATCAGCACTACCGGGACAGGCATCATGAACACTGAAGCTTTCTTT.

This chain connects TRBV14 to TRBJ1-6, with D unclear. This CDR3 region has 17 residues. Trimming left V 1 base short and J 0 bases short, with 10 bases between. Germline lookup yields CDR1 SGHDN and CDR2 FVKESK. CDR3 nucleotides: TGTGCCAGCAGCCAAGGATTGGGGAGCTCCTATAATTCACCCCTCCACTTT. It translates to CASSQGLGSSYNSPLHF.

The rearrangement uses TRBV30 and TRBJ1-5, with a weak D call TRBD1 (5 bases). The CDR3 covers 16 residues. CDR1 and CDR2 (germline): GTSNPN, SVGIG (reference sequence). The V gene lost 0 bases and the J gene lost 0 bases, with 12 bases spanning the gap. The CDR3 sequence: CAWSVGAGLSNQPQHF. DNA of the CDR3: TGTGCCTGGAGTGTAGGGGCAGGGCTTAGCAATCAGCCCCAGCATTTT.

The V and J genes are TRBV29-1 and TRBJ2-2, with TRBD1 matching over 8 bases. The germline CDR1 and CDR2 sequences are SQVTM and ANQGSEA. CDR3 length: 15 residues. V gave up 6 bases and J gave up 0 bases; unmatched junction bases: 6. CDR3 residues: CSVLDRAPNTGELFF. CDR3 bases: TGCAGCGTCCTGGACAGGGCACCGAACACCGGGGAGCTGTTTTTT.

The chain recombines TRBV12-3 or TRBV12-4 with TRBJ1-1; no clear D. The CDR3 length is 11 residues. Trimming removed 7 bases from V and 10 bases from J, with 13 bases in between. Here the CDR3 DNA reads TGTGCCAGCACCCCCTCAACCGGAGCTTTCTTT. It is translated as CASTPSTGAFF.

In DNA, the CDR3 is TGTGCCAGCAGTTACGGACTAGCCTCCTACAATGAGCAGTTCTTC. It translates to CASSYGLASYNEQFF. This chain joins TRBV27 and TRBJ2-1; TRBD2 aligns across 8 bases. The CDR3 has 15 amino acids. The ends lost 4 bases at V and 0 bases at J; junction bases unmatched: 2. Germline values: CDR1 MNHEY, CDR2 SMNVEV (reference sequence).

CDR3 DNA: TGTGCCAGCAGTGAAGCGGGGGACATGAACACTGAAGCTTTCTTT. It codes for CASSEAGDMNTEAFF. The chain employs TRBV6-1 and TRBJ1-1; D is perhaps TRBD1 (6 bases). The CDR3 covers 15 residues. Trimming cost V 0 bases and J 0 bases, with 8 bases left between them. The germline V gene has CDR1 MNHNS and CDR2 SASEGT.

V and J are TRBV7-2 and TRBJ2-1, with D uncertain. Per germline, CDR1 SGHTA and CDR2 FQGNSA. This CDR3 has 14 amino acids. Trimming pared 1 base from V and 9 bases from J, leaving 13 bases between. In nucleotides, the CDR3 is TGTGCCAGCAGCTTAGGATACGGCAGGCCTGAGCAGTTCTTC. Protein product: CASSLGYGRPEQFF.

The rearrangement uses TRBV5-8 and TRBJ1-2; 8 bases are shared with TRBD1. From germline, CDR1 is SGHTS and CDR2 YDEGEE. The J segment lost 5 bases and the V segment lost 1 base, leaving 7 bases of the junction unmatched. CDR3 size: 15 residues. The CDR3 bases are TGTGCCAGCAGCTTGAGCGGGACAGGAACATATGGCTACACCTTC. Protein sequence: CASSLSGTGTYGYTF.

In its sample, this clone was seen once. The chain uses TRBV6-6 and TRBJ1-5; 9 nucleotides match TRBD1. V trimming: 7 bases; J trimming: 1 base; junction bases outside the gene matches: 5. The germline V gene encodes CDR1 MNHNY and CDR2 SVGAGI (reference sequence). This CDR3 is 15 amino acids long. The CDR3 loop reads CASMDRGLSNQPQHF. The CDR3 DNA is TGTGCCAGCATGGACAGGGGACTAAGCAATCAGCCCCAGCATTTT.

This clone was counted once. The genes are TRBV7-3 and TRBJ2-2; tentatively, D is TRBD1 (6 bases). Trimming cost V 8 bases and J 4 bases, with 17 bases left between them. CDR1 and CDR2 (germline): SGHTA, FQGTGA. This CDR3 contains 15 residues. This CDR3 reads CASSYGTTSTGELFF. CDR3 DNA sequence: TGTGCCAGCTCCTACGGGACAACTAGCACCGGGGAGCTGTTTTTT.

This sequence joins TRBV28 and TRBJ1-1, with TRBD1 identical over 8 bases. The CDR3 spans 13 residues. Germline V gives CDR1 MDHEN, CDR2 SYDVKM. Trimming cost V 5 bases and J 5 bases; bases outside gene matches: 4. CDR3 sequence reads: CASSDTGGTEAFF. The CDR3 DNA follows: TGTGCCAGCAGTGATACAGGGGGGACTGAAGCTTTCTTT.

DNA of the CDR3: TGTGCCAGCAGTACTACACGAACCTACGAGCAGTACTTC. Translated: CASSTTRTYEQYF. The rearrangement links TRBV28 to TRBJ2-7, with unresolved D. V was clipped by 5 bases and J by 2 bases, with 10 bases between them. The CDR3 sequence is 13 residues long. From germline, CDR1 is MDHEN and CDR2 SYDVKM.